Given below is one TCR beta chain in context. The antigen remains unidentified. The data are from a study of cytomegalovirus exposure and HLA in healthy donors. Study observations and caveats: The authors listed 150 or so TCR beta chains as cytomegalovirus-associated. The authors assumed roughly uniform sequencing depth across donors for presence/absence analyses.

PCR involved 60 Vbeta and 13 Jbeta primers. Generated by immunoSEQ multiplex PCR, the TCRdb table keeps only in-frame clones and is missing some. The table records approximately 140,000 clones, about two thirds of them present only once. Per the germline V gene, CDR1 is LGHNA and CDR2 is YNFKEQ. The V segment lost 0 bases and the J segment 7 bases; nucleotides outside the gene matches: 9. This CDR3 has 17 amino acids. Sequencing was performed on PBMCs. The TCR comes from a human donor in good health. The chain joins TRBV4-2 to TRBJ2-1; TRBD2 matches 10 bases. Here the CDR3 reads CASSQDGEREGRNEQFF. CDR3 coding DNA: TGTGCCAGCAGCCAAGATGGAGAGCGGGAGGGAAGGAATGAGCAGTTCTTC.